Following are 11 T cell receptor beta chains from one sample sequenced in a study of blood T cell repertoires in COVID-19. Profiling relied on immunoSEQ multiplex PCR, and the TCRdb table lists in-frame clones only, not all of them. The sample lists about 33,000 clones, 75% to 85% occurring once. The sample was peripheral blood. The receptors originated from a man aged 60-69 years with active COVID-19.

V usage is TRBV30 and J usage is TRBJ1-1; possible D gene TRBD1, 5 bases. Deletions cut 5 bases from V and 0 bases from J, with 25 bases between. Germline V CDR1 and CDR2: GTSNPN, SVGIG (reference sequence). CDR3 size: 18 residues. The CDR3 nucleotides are TGTGCCTGGCTCCAGGGCAGTCCTCACCTTAGGATGAACACTGAAGCTTTCTTT. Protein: CAWLQGSPHLRMNTEAFF.

CDR3 amino acids: CASSPPSGDYGYTF. The CDR3 nucleotides are TGTGCCAGCTCACCACCTTCGGGGGACTATGGCTACACCTTC. V usage is TRBV18 and J usage is TRBJ1-2, with D tentatively TRBD1 (5 bases). The germline V gene has CDR1 KGHSH and CDR2 LQKENI. The CDR3 runs 14 residues. Trimming pared 0 bases from V and 3 bases from J, leaving 8 bases between.

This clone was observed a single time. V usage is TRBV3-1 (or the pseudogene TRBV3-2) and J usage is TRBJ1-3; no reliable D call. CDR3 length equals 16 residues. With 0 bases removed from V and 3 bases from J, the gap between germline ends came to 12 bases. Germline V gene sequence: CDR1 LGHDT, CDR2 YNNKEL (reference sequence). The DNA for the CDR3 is TGTGCCAGCAGCCAAGAAAAAAGCTTGCTTGGAAACACCATATATTTT. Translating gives CASSQEKSLLGNTIYF.

The CDR3 DNA reads TGTGCCAGCAGTGAAGAGGGCGGGAGAATCGGGGATACGCAGTATTTT. It translates to CASSEEGGRIGDTQYF. The chain links TRBV2 to TRBJ2-3, with 7 nucleotides matching TRBD2. Trimming cost V 1 base and J 6 bases; bases outside gene matches: 10. This CDR3 region has 16 residues. Germline V CDR1 and CDR2: SNHLY, FYNNEI. The full variable domain, its missing parts supplied by reference TRBV2 and TRBJ2-3, is EPEVTQTPSHQVTQMGQEVILRCVPISNHLYFYWYRQILGQKVEFLVSFYNNEISEKSEIFDDQFSVERPDGSNFTLKIRSTKLEDSAMYFCASSEEGGRIGDTQYFGPGTRLTVL.

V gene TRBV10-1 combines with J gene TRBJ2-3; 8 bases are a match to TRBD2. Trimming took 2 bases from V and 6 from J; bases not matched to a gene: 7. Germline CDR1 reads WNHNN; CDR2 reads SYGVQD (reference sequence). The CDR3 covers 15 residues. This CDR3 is CASSERGGRLDTQYF. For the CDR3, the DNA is TGCGCCAGCAGTGAGAGGGGCGGGAGGTTGGATACGCAGTATTTT.

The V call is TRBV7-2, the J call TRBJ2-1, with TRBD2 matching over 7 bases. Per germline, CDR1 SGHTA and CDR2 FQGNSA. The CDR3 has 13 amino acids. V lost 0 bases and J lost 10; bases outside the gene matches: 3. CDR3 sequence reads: CASSLAGGKEQFF. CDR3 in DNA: TGTGCCAGCAGCTTAGCGGGAGGGAAAGAGCAGTTCTTC.

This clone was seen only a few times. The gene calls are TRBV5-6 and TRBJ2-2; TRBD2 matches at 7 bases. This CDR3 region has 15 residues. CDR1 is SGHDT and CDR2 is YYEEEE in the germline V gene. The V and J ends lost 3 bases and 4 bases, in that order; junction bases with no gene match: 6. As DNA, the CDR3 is TGTGCCAGCAGCTGGCGGGAGCGTATCACCGGGGAGCTGTTTTTT. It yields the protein CASSWRERITGELFF.

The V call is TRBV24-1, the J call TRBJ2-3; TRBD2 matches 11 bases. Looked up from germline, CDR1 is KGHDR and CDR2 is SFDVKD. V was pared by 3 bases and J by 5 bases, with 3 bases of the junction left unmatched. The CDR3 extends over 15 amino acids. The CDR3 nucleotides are TGTGCCACCAGTGATACCGGGACTAGCGGAGATACGCAGTATTTT. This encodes CATSDTGTSGDTQYF.

DNA of the CDR3: TGTGCCAGCAGCTTAGAAGGGACTAGCGGGAGGACCTACTTC. The encoded protein is CASSLEGTSGRTYF. V and J are TRBV11-3 and TRBJ2-5; 15 bases match TRBD2. CDR1 and CDR2 from the germline V gene are SGHNT and YENEEA. This CDR3 has 14 residues. Unmatched junction bases numbered 4, after V lost 0 bases and J lost 14 bases. The full variable domain, in which reference TRBV11-3 and TRBJ2-5 provide the parts outside the CDR3, is EAGVVQSPRYKIIEKKQPVAFWCNPISGHNTLYWYLQNLGQGPELLIRYENEEAVDDSQLPKDRFSAERLKGVDSTLKIQPAELGDSAVYLCASSLEGTSGRTYFGPGTRLLVL.

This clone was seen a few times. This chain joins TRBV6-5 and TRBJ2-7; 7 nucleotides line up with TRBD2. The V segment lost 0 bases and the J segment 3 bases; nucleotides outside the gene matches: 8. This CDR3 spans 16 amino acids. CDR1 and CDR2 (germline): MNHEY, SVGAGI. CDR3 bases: TGTGCCAGCAGTTACTCCCCCGCGGGAGCGGTCTACGAGCAGTACGTC. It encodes CASSYSPAGAVYEQYV.

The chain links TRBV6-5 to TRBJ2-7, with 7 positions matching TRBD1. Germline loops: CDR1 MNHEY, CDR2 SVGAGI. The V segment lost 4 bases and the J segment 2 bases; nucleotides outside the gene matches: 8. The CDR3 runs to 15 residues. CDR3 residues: CASSFVGTATYEQYF. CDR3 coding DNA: TGTGCCAGCAGTTTTGTGGGGACAGCAACCTACGAGCAGTACTTC.